What follows is one TCR beta chain and its context. Histologic diagnosis was independently verified by two lung pathologists. Some clones are missing from TCRdb's copy, which holds only in-frame ones; the method was immunoSEQ multiplex PCR. The sample consists of roughly 3,000 clones, around three quarters of them appearing once. The record originates from a study of immune evolution from preneoplasia to lung adenocarcinoma. Trimming took 11 bases from V and 4 from J; bases not matched to a gene: 6. Germline V gene sequence: CDR1 SNHLY, CDR2 FYNNEI. The CDR3 sequence is 13 residues long. The sequencing input was FFPE adjacent normal lung tissue. The receptor was isolated from an older donor with lung adenocarcinoma. The rearrangement links TRBV2 to TRBJ1-5, with TRBD1 matching 9 bases. CDR3 coding DNA: TGTGCCGGGGGACAGGGCGTTAATCAGCCCCAGCATTTT. It codes for CAGGQGVNQPQHF.